The 25 T cell receptor beta chains reported below all come from one sample, sequenced in a study of graft-versus-host responses after intestinal transplantation (TCRdb year 2021). Library generation was performed with the immunoSEQ multiplex PCR assay. TCRdb took over this immuneACCESS table, retaining in-frame rearrangements with V and J assigned. Such tables are incomplete; in checked studies, under half of the missing clones stem from an unresolved V gene, and the remainder is unexplained. Recorded for this sample are almost 55,000 clones; 91% of them occurred a single time. The top ten hold 5% to 6.5% of the sample. The sequencing here drew on PBMCs, taken 650 to 680 days after intestinal transplant. All receptors come from a human patient who received an intestinal transplant, so some T cells may come from the graft donor.

The chain carries TRBV9 and TRBJ1-4; 7 bases match TRBD1. The germline V gene has CDR1 SGDLS and CDR2 YYNGEE. This CDR3 contains 16 residues. V lost 4 bases, J lost 7 bases, and 13 bases stayed unmatched. CDR3 DNA sequence: TGTGCCAGCAGCCCTCAGGGGGGGGGAGGAGGTGAAAAACTGTTTTTT. It codes for CASSPQGGGGGEKLFF.

The chain couples TRBV10-2 to TRBJ1-5; tentative D call: TRBD1 (6 bases). Between the trimmed V and J ends, which lost 3 bases and 6 bases, there was a span of 12 bases. This CDR3 contains 14 residues. Germline-derived CDR1 and CDR2 are WSHSY and SAAADI. The CDR3 here is CASSELRGAQPQHF. CDR3 nucleotide sequence: TGCGCCAGCAGTGAACTTAGGGGGGCTCAGCCCCAGCATTTT.

The DNA for the CDR3 is TGTGCCAGCAGCTTGGGCCGTAGTTCCTACGAGCAGTACTTC. As protein: CASSLGRSSYEQYF. This sequence joins TRBV5-6 and TRBJ2-7, with D uncertain. Per germline, CDR1 SGHDT and CDR2 YYEEEE. The CDR3 loop spans 14 amino acids. V lost 0 bases and J lost 1, with 8 bases in between. The full variable domain, completed using reference TRBV5-6 and TRBJ2-7, is DAGVTQSPTHLIKTRGQQVTLRCSPKSGHDTVSWYQQALGQGPQFIFQYYEEEERQRGNFPDRFSGHQFPNYSSELNVNALLLGDSALYLCASSLGRSSYEQYFGPGTRLTVT.

Worth noting for this clone: One junction end disagrees with the germline gene, perhaps due to a read error. The V call is TRBV27, the J call TRBJ2-1; a weak D match, TRBD1 (6 bases). CDR3 length: 14 residues. Looked up from germline, CDR1 is MNHEY and CDR2 is SMNVEV (reference sequence). The CDR3 is CASSGTGTYFEEFF. The CDR3 DNA sequence: TGTGCCAGCAGTGGAACAGGGACCTACTTTGAGGAGTTCTTC.

This clone was detected once. The rearrangement joins TRBV6-1 to TRBJ2-3; TRBD1 aligns across 7 bases. Germline V lookup: CDR1 MNHNS, CDR2 SASEGT. V was pared by 0 bases and J by 2 bases, with 5 bases of the junction left unmatched. The CDR3 loop spans 16 amino acids. Here the CDR3 reads CASSEANRGFTDTQYF. CDR3 nucleotides: TGTGCCAGCAGTGAAGCGAACAGGGGCTTCACAGATACGCAGTATTTT.

The CDR3 DNA follows: TGCGCCAGCAGCCATCGTCGGTTGGGTCCCTACGAGCAGTACTTC. Residues: CASSHRRLGPYEQYF. This rearrangement joins TRBV4-1 to TRBJ2-7; unclear D gene. The germline gives CDR1 MGHRA, CDR2 YSYEKL. V gave up 3 bases and J gave up 2 bases, with 14 bases separating them. This CDR3 is 15 amino acids long.

The chain joins TRBV18 to TRBJ1-2; 10 bases fit TRBD1. CDR1 KGHSH and CDR2 LQKENI come from the germline V gene. The CDR3 contains 19 residues. With 0 bases clipped from V and 3 bases from J, the junction kept 13 bases outside the gene matches. The CDR3 spells CASSPPTAIRQGAHYGYTF. The CDR3 DNA is TGTGCCAGCTCACCACCGACAGCTATCAGACAGGGGGCCCACTATGGCTACACCTTC.

The rearrangement joins TRBV5-8 to TRBJ2-1; weak D call: TRBD1 (5 bases). V was shortened by 3 bases and J by 8 bases, with 15 bases between the two germline ends. From germline, CDR1 is SGHTS and CDR2 YDEGEE. The CDR3 runs 14 residues. The chain's CDR3 is CASSSGRGEDEQFF. The CDR3 nucleotides are TGTGCCAGCAGCTCGGGTAGGGGCGAGGATGAGCAGTTCTTC.

This sequence joins TRBV27 and TRBJ1-6; TRBD1 matches at 9 bases. The length of the CDR3 is 16 residues. CDR1 is MNHEY, CDR2 SMNVEV, per germline (reference sequence). The junction had 11 bases not matched to a gene; V was cut back by 5 bases and J by 9 bases. CDR3 nucleotide sequence: TGTGCCAGCAGTCTAGATTCGGGACAGGGCGGTTCACCCCTCCACTTT. Its protein is CASSLDSGQGGSPLHF.

This sequence joins TRBV29-1 and TRBJ1-2; D unresolved. The V end was cut by 3 bases, the J end by 1 base, with 6 bases between. Germline V CDR1 and CDR2: SQVTM, ANQGSEA. There are 12 residues in the CDR3. The CDR3 bases are TGCAGCGTTGATCACTTTAACTATGGCTACACCTTC. Protein product: CSVDHFNYGYTF.

The J gene is TRBJ1-1, the V gene TRBV19, with 9 bases matching TRBD1. Germline CDR1 reads LNHDA; CDR2 reads SQIVND (reference sequence). V lost 4 bases, J lost 1 base, and 4 bases stayed unmatched. The CDR3 totals 15 residues. CDR3 protein: CASSNHRGPNTEAFF. The DNA for the CDR3 is TGTGCCAGTAGTAACCACAGGGGGCCGAACACTGAAGCTTTCTTT.

V usage is TRBV5-6 and J usage is TRBJ2-2; 7 bases map to TRBD1. V shed 4 bases and J 6 bases; nucleotides not matched to a gene: 12. Germline CDR1 and CDR2: SGHDT and YYEEEE. This CDR3 has 16 amino acids. The CDR3: CASSSPGQPTAGELFF. CDR3 DNA sequence: TGTGCCAGCAGCAGCCCGGGACAGCCAACCGCCGGGGAGCTGTTTTTT.

The chain couples TRBV25-1 to TRBJ1-3; D gene ambiguous. The CDR3 is 15 amino acids. Germline CDR1 and CDR2: MGHDK and SYGVNS. V was shortened by 4 bases and J by 0 bases, with 10 bases between the two germline ends. The CDR3 coding sequence is TGTGCCAGCAGTGCCGCAGGACTCTCTGGAAACACCATATATTTT. It codes for CASSAAGLSGNTIYF.

Sample share makes this clone medium-sized (0.01 to 0.1%). This rearrangement joins TRBV28 to TRBJ2-1; the D gene is possibly TRBD1 (5 bases). This CDR3 is 13 amino acids long. The ends were cut back, 3 bases at V and 4 bases at J, with 7 bases in the middle. Per germline, CDR1 MDHEN and CDR2 SYDVKM. In DNA, the CDR3 is TGTGCCAGCAGTTTTGACAGATACAATGAGCAGTTCTTC. Translation gives CASSFDRYNEQFF.

The chain combines TRBV6-1 with TRBJ1-1; D perhaps matches TRBD1 (6 bases). Germline values: CDR1 MNHNS, CDR2 SASEGT. The CDR3 totals 14 residues. Trimming removed 7 bases from V and 5 bases from J, with 17 bases in between. CDR3: CASTLTGGWTEAFF. The CDR3, as DNA: TGTGCCAGCACCTTAACTGGGGGCTGGACTGAAGCTTTCTTT.

This clone came up a few times. The chain recombines TRBV7-6 with TRBJ1-6; maybe TRBD1 (6 bases). CDR3 size: 15 residues. Germline V gives CDR1 SGHVS, CDR2 FNYEAQ. V dropped 8 bases and J dropped 7 bases, with 18 bases sitting between them. CDR3 DNA sequence: TGTGCCAGCTGCGAACGTCAGGGGCCCAATTCACCCCTCCACTTT. Translation: CASCERQGPNSPLHF.

Note on this clone: The junction shows a germline mismatch at one end, possibly a read error. The chain combines TRBV6-1 with TRBJ1-3; no firm D call. This CDR3 comprises 11 residues. From germline, CDR1 is MNHNS and CDR2 SASEGT. The DNA of the CDR3 is TGTGCCAGCAGTGACGGAAGCACCATATATTTT. Translating it yields CASSDGSTIYF.

V and J are TRBV4-1 and TRBJ2-1; D is unclear. Trimming took 3 bases from V and 5 from J, leaving 5 bases between them. The CDR3 runs to 12 residues. The germline V gene encodes CDR1 MGHRA and CDR2 YSYEKL. The CDR3 DNA follows: TGCGCCAGCAGCCAGGGCGACAATGAGCAGTTCTTC. It yields the protein CASSQGDNEQFF.

This clone was observed once. V gene TRBV4-1 combines with J gene TRBJ2-3, with D perhaps TRBD1 or TRBD2 (5 bases each). V was clipped by 0 bases and J by 2 bases, with 9 bases between them. The germline V gene has CDR1 MGHRA and CDR2 YSYEKL. The CDR3 runs 15 residues. The CDR3: CASSQDWGITDTQYF. Written as DNA, the CDR3 is TGCGCCAGCAGCCAAGATTGGGGGATCACAGATACGCAGTATTTT.

V gene TRBV18 combines with J gene TRBJ1-3, with D tentatively TRBD1 (6 bases). Germline V CDR1 and CDR2: KGHSH, LQKENI. The CDR3 is made up of 15 amino acids. Trimming stripped 6 bases from V and 0 bases from J, with 12 bases between. The CDR3 sequence is CASSPTGSSGNTIYF. The CDR3 coding sequence is TGTGCCAGCTCTCCAACAGGGAGCTCTGGAAACACCATATATTTT.

This sequence joins TRBV6-5 and TRBJ1-4, with no clear D. The germline V and J ends were trimmed by 5 bases and 12 bases, with 13 bases remaining between them. CDR3 length: 12 residues. Germline V gene sequence: CDR1 MNHEY, CDR2 SVGAGI. The CDR3 DNA reads TGTGCCAGCAGTGACAAGGCTCGGCAACTGTTTTTT. It translates to CASSDKARQLFF.

The J gene is TRBJ1-1, the V gene TRBV2; 9 bases fit TRBD1. V lost 5 bases, J lost 11 bases, and 9 bases stayed unmatched. The germline V gene encodes CDR1 SNHLY and CDR2 FYNNEI. The CDR3 loop spans 13 amino acids. CDR3 coding DNA: TGTGCCAGCAGTAGGGAGGGACAGGGATTGGCTTTCTTT. Protein sequence: CASSREGQGLAFF.

The V gene is TRBV4-1, the J gene TRBJ2-7, with 10 positions matching TRBD2. Germline V CDR1 and CDR2: MGHRA, YSYEKL. This CDR3 is built from 15 residues. V lost 1 base, J lost 2 bases, and 2 bases stayed unmatched. The CDR3 nucleotides are TGCGCCAGCAGCCAAGGTCTAGCGGGGGCCTACGAGCAGTACTTC. Protein sequence: CASSQGLAGAYEQYF.

This sequence joins TRBV5-4 and TRBJ2-7; TRBD1 or TRBD2 may be the D gene (5 bases each). V lost 4 bases and J lost 1, with 12 bases in between. Germline V gene data show CDR1 as SGHNT and CDR2 as YYREEE (reference sequence). The CDR3 has 14 amino acids. The CDR3 reads CASSDKGRSYEQYF. Written as DNA, the CDR3 is TGTGCCAGCAGCGATAAGGGGAGATCCTACGAGCAGTACTTC.

The rearrangement uses TRBV6-6 and TRBJ2-3; 10 nucleotides line up with TRBD2. Germline V gives CDR1 MNHNY, CDR2 SVGAGI (reference sequence). The CDR3 runs 16 residues. The J segment lost 4 bases and the V segment lost 2 bases, leaving 6 bases of the junction unmatched. CDR3 region: CASSYRASGGADTQYF. Here the CDR3 DNA reads TGTGCCAGCAGTTACCGGGCTAGCGGGGGTGCAGATACGCAGTATTTT.